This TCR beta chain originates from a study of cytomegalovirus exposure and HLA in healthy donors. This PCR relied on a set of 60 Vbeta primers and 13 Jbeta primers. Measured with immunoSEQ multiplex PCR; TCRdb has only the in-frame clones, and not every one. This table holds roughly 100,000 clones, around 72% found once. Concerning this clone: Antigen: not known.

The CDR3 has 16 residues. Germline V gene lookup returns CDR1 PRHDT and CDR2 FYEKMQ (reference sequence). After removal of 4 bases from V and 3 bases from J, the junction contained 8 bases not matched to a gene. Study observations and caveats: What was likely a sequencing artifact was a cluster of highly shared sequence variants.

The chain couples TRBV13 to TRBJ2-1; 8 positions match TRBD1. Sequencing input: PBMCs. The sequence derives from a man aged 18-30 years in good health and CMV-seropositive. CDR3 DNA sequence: TGTGCCAGCAGCTCAAGGAGGACAGGGAACTACAATGAGCAGTTCTTC. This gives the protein CASSSRRTGNYNEQFF.